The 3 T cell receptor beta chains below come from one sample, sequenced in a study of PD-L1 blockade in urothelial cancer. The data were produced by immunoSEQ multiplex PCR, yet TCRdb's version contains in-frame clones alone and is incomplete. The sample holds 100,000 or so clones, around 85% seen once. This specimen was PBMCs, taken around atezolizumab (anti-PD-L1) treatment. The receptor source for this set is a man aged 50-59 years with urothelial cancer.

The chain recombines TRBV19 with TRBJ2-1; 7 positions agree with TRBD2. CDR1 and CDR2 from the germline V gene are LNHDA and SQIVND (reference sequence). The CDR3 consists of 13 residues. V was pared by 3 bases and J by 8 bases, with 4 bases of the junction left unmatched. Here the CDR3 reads CASSMGTTYEQFF. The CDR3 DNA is TGTGCCAGTAGTATGGGGACTACTTATGAGCAGTTCTTC.

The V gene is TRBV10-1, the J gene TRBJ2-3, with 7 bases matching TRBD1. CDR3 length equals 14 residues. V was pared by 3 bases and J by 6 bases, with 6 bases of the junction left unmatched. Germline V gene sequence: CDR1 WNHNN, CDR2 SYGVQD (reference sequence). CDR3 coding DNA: TGCGCCAGCAGTGAAGACAGGGTTGCTGATACGCAGTATTTT. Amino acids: CASSEDRVADTQYF.

As DNA, the CDR3 is TGTGCCAGCAGCTTAGTTGACAGGGCCTGGTACCAAGAGACCCAGTACTTC. Encoded protein: CASSLVDRAWYQETQYF. V usage is TRBV11-2 and J usage is TRBJ2-5; 7 positions agree with TRBD1. Unmatched junction bases numbered 8, after V lost 1 base and J lost 0 bases. The CDR3 sequence is 17 residues long. Germline V lookup: CDR1 SGHAT, CDR2 FQNNGV.